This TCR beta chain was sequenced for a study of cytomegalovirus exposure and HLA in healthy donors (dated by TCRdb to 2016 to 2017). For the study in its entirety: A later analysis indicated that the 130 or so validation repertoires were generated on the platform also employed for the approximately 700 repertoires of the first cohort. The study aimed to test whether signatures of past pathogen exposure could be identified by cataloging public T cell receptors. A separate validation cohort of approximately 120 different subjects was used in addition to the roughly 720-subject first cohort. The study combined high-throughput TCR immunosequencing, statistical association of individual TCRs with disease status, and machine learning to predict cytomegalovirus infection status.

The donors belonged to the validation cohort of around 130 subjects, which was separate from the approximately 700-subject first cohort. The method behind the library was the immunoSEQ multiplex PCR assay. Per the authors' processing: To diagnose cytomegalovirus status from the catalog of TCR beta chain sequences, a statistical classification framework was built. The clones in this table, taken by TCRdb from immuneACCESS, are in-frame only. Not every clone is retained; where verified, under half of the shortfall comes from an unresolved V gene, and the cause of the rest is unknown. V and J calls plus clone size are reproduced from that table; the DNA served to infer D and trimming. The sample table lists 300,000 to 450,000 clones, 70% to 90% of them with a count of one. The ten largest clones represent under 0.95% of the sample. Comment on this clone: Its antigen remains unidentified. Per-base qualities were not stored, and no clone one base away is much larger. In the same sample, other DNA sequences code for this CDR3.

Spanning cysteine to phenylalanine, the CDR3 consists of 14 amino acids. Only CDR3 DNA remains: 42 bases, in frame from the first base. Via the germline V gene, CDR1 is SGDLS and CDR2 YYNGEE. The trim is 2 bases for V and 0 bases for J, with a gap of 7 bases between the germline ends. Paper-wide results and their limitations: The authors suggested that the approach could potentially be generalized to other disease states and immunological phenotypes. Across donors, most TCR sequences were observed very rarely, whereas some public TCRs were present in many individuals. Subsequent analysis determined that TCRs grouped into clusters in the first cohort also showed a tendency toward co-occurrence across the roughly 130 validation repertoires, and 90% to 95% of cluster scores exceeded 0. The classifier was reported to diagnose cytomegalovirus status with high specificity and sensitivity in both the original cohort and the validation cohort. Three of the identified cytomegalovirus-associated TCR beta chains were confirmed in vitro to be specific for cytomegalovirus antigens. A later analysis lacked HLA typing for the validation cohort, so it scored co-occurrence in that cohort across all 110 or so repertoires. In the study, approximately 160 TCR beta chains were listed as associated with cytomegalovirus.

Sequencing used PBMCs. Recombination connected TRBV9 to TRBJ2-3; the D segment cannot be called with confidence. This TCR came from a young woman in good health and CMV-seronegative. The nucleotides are TGTGCCAGCAGCGTTGGCGGAAGCACAGATACGCAGTATTTT. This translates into CASSVGGSTDTQYF. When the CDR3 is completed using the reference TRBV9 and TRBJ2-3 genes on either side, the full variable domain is DSGVTQTPKHLITATGQRVTLRCSPRSGDLSVYWYQQSLDQGLQFLIQYYNGEERAKGNILERFSAQQFPDLHSELNLSSLELGDSALYFCASSVGGSTDTQYFGPGTRLTVL.